This T cell receptor (beta chain) emerged from a study of CD8 T cells in ankylosing spondylitis (dated by TCRdb to about 2017). For context, the study as a whole: The study set out to find disease-linked TCR variants by profiling T cell receptor beta repertoires in ankylosing spondylitis patients and healthy donors. Samples of peripheral blood were taken, and for ankylosing spondylitis patients, synovial fluid was collected as well. The full study cohort comprised roughly 24 ankylosing spondylitis patients and roughly 110 healthy donors. Broad study findings and their caveats: Some of the motif variants had been reported before in the synovial fluid and blood of reactive arthritis patients, a finding that suggests common disease-initiation mechanisms. A CD8+ phenotype was shown by the disease-linked clones, which were found at relatively low frequencies in peripheral blood. Blood from ankylosing spondylitis patients appeared to be characterized by a TCR beta motif made up of 8 or 9 highly homologous amino acid variants. Significant enrichment of the disease-linked clones was reported in matched synovial fluid samples from ankylosing spondylitis patients.

For sequencing, an Illumina HiSeq 2500 was employed. Quantitative 5'-RACE with molecular barcodes was the method used to prepare the TCR beta libraries. Per the authors' processing: A new computational method based on a probabilistic model of VDJ rearrangement was used to identify disease-linked TCR variants. TCRdb redid the processing of the public reads, applying fastp at Q25 and MiXCR, and retained in-frame beta chains. Merged by CDR3 protein, the rows form single entries marked with the most common genes and DNA. For this entry, the V and J calls and clone size follow TCRdb and not the study's own pipeline. In this sample the table shows around 300,000 distinct CDR3 sequences, approximately 15% of which occur a single time. Clones ranked in the top ten supply about 1% of the sample. CDR3 length: 15 amino acids, cysteine to phenylalanine. Of the read, only the CDR3 DNA is kept; its 45 bases are in frame from base 1. According to the germline V gene, CDR1 reads MNHNS and CDR2 reads SASEGT. The V and J ends are trimmed by 6 bases and 3 bases, leaving 15 bases between them.

On this clonotype itself: It has no known antigen specificity. No clone much larger than this one lies a single base away; base qualities are absent.

The receptor was isolated from a male donor with ankylosing spondylitis or in good health (not recorded which). Material for sequencing was blood, either unsorted or a sorted T cell fraction (not recorded which). The chain is assembled from TRBV6-1 and TRBJ1-5, with TRBD1 perhaps the D gene, on 5 matching bases. The DNA reads TGTGCCAGCAGGTCAGGGAGATGGGCCAATCAGCCCCAGCATTTT. Its translation is CASRSGRWANQPQHF.